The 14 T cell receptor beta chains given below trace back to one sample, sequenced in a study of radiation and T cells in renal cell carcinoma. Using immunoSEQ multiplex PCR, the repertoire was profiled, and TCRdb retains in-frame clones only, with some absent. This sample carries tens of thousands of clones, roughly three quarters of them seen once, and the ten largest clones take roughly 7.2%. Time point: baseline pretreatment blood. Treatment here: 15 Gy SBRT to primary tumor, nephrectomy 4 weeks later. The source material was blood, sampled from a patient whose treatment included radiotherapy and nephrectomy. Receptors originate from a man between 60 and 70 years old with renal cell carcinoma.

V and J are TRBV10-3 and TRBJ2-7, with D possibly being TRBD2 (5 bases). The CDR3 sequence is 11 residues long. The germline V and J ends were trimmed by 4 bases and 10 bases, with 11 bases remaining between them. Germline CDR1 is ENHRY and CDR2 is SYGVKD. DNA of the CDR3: TGTGCCATCAGTGGGGAGTCCCTCCAGTACTTC. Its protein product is CAISGESLQYF.

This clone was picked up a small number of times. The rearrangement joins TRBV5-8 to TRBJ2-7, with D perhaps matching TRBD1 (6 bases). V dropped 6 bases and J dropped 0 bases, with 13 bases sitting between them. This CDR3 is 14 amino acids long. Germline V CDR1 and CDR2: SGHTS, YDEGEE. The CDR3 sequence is CASTTRGSSYEQYV. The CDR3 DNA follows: TGTGCCAGCACGACAAGGGGGTCCTCCTACGAGCAGTACGTC.

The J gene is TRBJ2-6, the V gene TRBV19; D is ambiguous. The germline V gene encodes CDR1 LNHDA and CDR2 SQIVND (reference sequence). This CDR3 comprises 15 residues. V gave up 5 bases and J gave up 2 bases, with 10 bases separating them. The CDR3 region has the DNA TGTGCCAGTAGTCTGGTCAGCACTGGGGCCAACGTCCTGACTTTC. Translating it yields CASSLVSTGANVLTF.

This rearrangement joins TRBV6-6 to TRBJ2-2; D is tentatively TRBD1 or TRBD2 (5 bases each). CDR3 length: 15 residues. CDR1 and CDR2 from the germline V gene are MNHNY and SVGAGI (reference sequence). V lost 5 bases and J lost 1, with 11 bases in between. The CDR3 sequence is CASSLGTVNTGELFF. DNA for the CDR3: TGTGCCAGCAGTCTTGGGACGGTGAACACCGGGGAGCTGTTTTTT.

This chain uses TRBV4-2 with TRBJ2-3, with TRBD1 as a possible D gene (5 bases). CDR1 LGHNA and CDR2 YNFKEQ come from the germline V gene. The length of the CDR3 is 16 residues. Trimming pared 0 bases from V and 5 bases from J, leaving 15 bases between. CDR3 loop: CASSQDQGQGGDTQYF. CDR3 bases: TGTGCCAGCAGCCAAGATCAAGGGCAGGGCGGAGATACGCAGTATTTT.

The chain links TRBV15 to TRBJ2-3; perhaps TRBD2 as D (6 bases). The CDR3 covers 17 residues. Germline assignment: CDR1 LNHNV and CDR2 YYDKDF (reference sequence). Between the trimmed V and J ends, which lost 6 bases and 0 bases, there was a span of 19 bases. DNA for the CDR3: TGTGCCACCAGATCGGGGGAGGATTTTTCTAGCACAGATACGCAGTATTTT. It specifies CATRSGEDFSSTDTQYF.

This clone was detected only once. The CDR3 reads CASSLRTSGGPFIGELFF. The CDR3 nucleotides read TGTGCCAGCAGCCTAAGGACTAGCGGGGGGCCGTTCATCGGGGAGCTGTTTTTT. The chain has TRBV4-2 and TRBJ2-2; TRBD2 aligns across 14 bases. The CDR3 is 18 residues long. Germline V lookup: CDR1 LGHNA, CDR2 YNFKEQ. The junction had 11 bases not matched to a gene; V was cut back by 4 bases and J by 7 bases.

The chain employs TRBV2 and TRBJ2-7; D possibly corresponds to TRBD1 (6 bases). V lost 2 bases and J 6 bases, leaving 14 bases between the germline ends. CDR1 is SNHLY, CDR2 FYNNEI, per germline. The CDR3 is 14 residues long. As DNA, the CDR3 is TGTGCCAGCAGTGAACCTTTACAGGGCCCCGAGCAGTACGTC. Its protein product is CASSEPLQGPEQYV.

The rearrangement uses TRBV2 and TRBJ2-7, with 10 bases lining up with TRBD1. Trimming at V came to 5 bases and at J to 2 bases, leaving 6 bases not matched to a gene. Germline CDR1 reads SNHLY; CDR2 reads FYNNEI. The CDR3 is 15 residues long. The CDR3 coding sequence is TGTGCCAGCAGTTCAGAGGGGACAGGGGCCTACGAGCAGTACTTC. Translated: CASSSEGTGAYEQYF.

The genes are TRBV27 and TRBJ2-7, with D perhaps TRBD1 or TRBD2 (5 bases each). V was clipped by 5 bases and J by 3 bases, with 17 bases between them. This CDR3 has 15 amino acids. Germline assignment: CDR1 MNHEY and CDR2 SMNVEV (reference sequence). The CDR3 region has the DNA TGTGCCAGCAGTCCGGGGCAGGGTTCAGGCTACGAGCAGTACGTC. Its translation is CASSPGQGSGYEQYV.

The CDR3, as DNA: TGTGCCAGCAGTAGACGGGGGGGCACAGATACGCAGTATTTT. Protein product: CASSRRGGTDTQYF. The J gene is TRBJ2-3, the V gene TRBV11-2, with 7 bases identical to TRBD2. Trimming took 6 bases from V and 1 from J; bases not matched to a gene: 4. The CDR3 has 14 residues. CDR1 and CDR2 (germline): SGHAT, FQNNGV.

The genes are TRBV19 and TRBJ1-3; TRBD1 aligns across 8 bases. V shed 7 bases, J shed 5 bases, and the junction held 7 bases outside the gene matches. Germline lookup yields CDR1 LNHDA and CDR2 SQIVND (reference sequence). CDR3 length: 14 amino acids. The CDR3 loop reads CASTDRGERNTIYF. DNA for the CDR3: TGTGCCAGTACTGACAGGGGCGAAAGAAACACCATATATTTT. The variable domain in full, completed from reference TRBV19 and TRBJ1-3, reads DGGITQSPKYLFRKEGQNVTLSCEQNLNHDAMYWYRQDPGQGLRLIYYSQIVNDFQKGDIAEGYSVSREKKESFPLTVTSAQKNPTAFYLCASTDRGERNTIYFGEGSWLTVV.

CDR3 DNA: TGTGCCAGCAGCACCCTTGTAGCGGGGCAGTATTTT. Its protein is CASSTLVAGQYF. This chain connects TRBV11-2 to TRBJ2-3; TRBD2 matches at 7 bases. The CDR3 is 12 residues long. The V gene's germline CDR1 is SGHAT and CDR2 FQNNGV. The V and J ends lost 5 bases and 11 bases, in that order; junction bases with no gene match: 7. Variable domain in full (rest from reference TRBV11-2 and TRBJ2-3): EAGVAQSPRYKIIEKRQSVAFWCNPISGHATLYWYQQILGQGPKLLIQFQNNGVVDDSQLPKDRFSAERLKGVDSTLKIQPAKLEDSAVYLCASSTLVAGQYFGPGTRLTVL.

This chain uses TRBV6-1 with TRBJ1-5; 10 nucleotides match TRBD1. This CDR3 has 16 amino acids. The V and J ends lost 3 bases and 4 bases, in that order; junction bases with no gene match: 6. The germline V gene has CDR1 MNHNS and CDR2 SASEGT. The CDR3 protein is CASSETGGKGNQPQHF. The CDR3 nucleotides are TGTGCCAGCAGTGAGACAGGGGGCAAGGGAAATCAGCCCCAGCATTTT.